This TCR beta chain was documented in a study of T-cell reconstitution after alpha-beta-depleted transplantation in children. This clonotype has ten or more counts. Its matching antigen is unknown. Study-level points and caveats: Diversity and T-cell counts at one year after transplant derived mostly from new T cells. Expanded graft clones, several hundred of them, were reportedly the source of alpha-beta T cells about two months after transplant.

Unique molecular identifiers featured in how the TCRbeta library was prepared. TCRdb used MiXCR to reprocess the PCR reads, holding one entry per CDR3 protein. This sample carries 450,000 to 600,000 distinct CDR3 sequences, roughly a tenth of them seen once, and the ten largest clones take just over 2%. V gave up 5 bases and J gave up 2 bases; unmatched junction bases: 11. Germline V gives CDR1 SGHAT, CDR2 FQNNGV. The CDR3 totals 16 residues. The source of this sequence is a child aged 2-9 years with inherited bone marrow failure, due to receive a stem cell transplant. The chain employs TRBV11-2 and TRBJ2-7, with 8 nucleotides matching TRBD1. Sequencing used PBMCs, obtained before TCRalphabeta/CD19-depleted stem cell transplant. In DNA, the CDR3 is TGTGCCAGCAGCAAAAGTCACGGGACAGGAGCCTACGAGCAGTACTTC. It specifies CASSKSHGTGAYEQYF. The variable domain in full, completed from reference TRBV11-2 and TRBJ2-7, reads EAGVAQSPRYKIIEKRQSVAFWCNPISGHATLYWYQQILGQGPKLLIQFQNNGVVDDSQLPKDRFSAERLKGVDSTLKIQPAKLEDSAVYLCASSKSHGTGAYEQYFGPGTRLTVT.